The present T cell receptor beta chain was sequenced within a study of neoadjuvant anti-PD-1 for oral cavity cancer. Study at large: Before surgery, most patients got three to four biweekly 3 mg/kg nivolumab doses.

Remarks on this clone: The antigen remains undetermined.

The V gene's germline CDR1 is MDHEN and CDR2 SYDVKM. CDR3 length equals 14 residues. The V and J ends lost 7 bases and 7 bases respectively, with 17 bases between them. Notes on the study in general: With three patients per group, TCR findings need larger cohorts.

Blood libraries mostly used 450 to 550 ng genomic DNA, six replicates each. TCRdb's copy holds only in-frame clones and misses some; the assay was immunoSEQ multiplex PCR. The table has 68,000 or so clones, 70% to 90% seen once; the top ten hold less than 4%. Time point here: after neoadjuvant nivolumab, at surgical resection. The source material was PBMCs, sampled after nivolumab (anti-PD-1) treatment. The origin of this receptor is a person between 35 and 79 years old with oral cavity squamous cell carcinoma. The V gene is TRBV28, the J gene TRBJ1-5; TRBD1 might be the D (5 bases). CDR3 bases: TGTGCCAGCACCCACACGAGGGGTCGACAGCCCCAGCATTTT. It encodes CASTHTRGRQPQHF.